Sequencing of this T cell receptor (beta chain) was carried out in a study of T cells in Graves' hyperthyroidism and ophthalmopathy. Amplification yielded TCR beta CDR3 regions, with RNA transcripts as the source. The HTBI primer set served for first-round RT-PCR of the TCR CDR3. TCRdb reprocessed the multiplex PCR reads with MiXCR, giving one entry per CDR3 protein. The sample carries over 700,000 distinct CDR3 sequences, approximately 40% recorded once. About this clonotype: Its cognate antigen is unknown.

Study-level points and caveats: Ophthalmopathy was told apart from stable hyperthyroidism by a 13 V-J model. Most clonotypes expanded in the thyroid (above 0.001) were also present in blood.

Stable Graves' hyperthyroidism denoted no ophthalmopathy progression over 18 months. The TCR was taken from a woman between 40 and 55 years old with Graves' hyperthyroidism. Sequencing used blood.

CDR3 in amino acids: CASSPTGAHTEAFF. DNA for the CDR3: TGCGCCAGCAGCCCAACAGGGGCGCACACTGAAGCTTTCTTT. The chain recombines TRBV5-1 with TRBJ1-1; 7 bases agree with TRBD1. CDR3 size: 14 residues. Germline loops: CDR1 SGHRS, CDR2 YFSETQ. V shed 4 bases and J 3 bases; nucleotides not matched to a gene: 6.